In this sample, the clone carrying this T cell receptor beta chain turned up many times. The germline V gene encodes CDR1 KGHSY and CDR2 FQNENV. V was trimmed by 4 bases and J by 9 bases, leaving 15 bases between them. The CDR3 runs 14 residues. This specimen comes from a study of T-cell reconstitution after alpha-beta-depleted transplantation in children. A TCRbeta library incorporating unique molecular identifiers was prepared. TCRdb reanalysed the PCR reads using MiXCR and keeps one entry per CDR3 protein. The top ten clones hold less than 3% of a sample with about 72,000 distinct CDR3 sequences, 7% to 8% of them seen once.

The source material was PBMCs from the stem cell graft donor, sampled from the stem cell graft. This TCR was recovered from a human donor who donated a stem cell graft to a child with acute lymphoblastic leukemia. V usage is TRBV16 and J usage is TRBJ2-2; D tentatively reads TRBD1 or TRBD2 (5 bases each). CDR3 in amino acids: CASSPSDRGWELFF. As DNA, the CDR3 is TGTGCCAGCAGCCCGTCCGACCGGGGCTGGGAGCTGTTTTTT.